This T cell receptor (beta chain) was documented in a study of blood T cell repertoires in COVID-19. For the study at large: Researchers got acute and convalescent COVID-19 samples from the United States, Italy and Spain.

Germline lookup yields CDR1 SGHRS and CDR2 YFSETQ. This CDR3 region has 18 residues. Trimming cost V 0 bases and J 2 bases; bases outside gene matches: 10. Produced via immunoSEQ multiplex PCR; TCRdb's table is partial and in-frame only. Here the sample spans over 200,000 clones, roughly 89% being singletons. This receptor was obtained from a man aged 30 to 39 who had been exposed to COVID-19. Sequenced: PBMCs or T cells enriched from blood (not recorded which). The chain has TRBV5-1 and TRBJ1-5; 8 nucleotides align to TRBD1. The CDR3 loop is CASSLGPVGQGGNQPQHF. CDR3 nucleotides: TGCGCCAGCAGCTTGGGCCCCGTCGGACAGGGAGGCAATCAGCCCCAGCATTTT.